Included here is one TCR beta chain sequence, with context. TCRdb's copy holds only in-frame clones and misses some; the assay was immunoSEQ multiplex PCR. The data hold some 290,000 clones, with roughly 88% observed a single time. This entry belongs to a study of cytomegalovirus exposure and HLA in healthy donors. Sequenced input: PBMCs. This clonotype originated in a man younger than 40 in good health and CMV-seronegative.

The CDR3 DNA is TGTGCCAGCAGCCAAAGGGGGGGCAGGGGAAACTATGGCTACACCTTC. This encodes CASSQRGGRGNYGYTF. The chain links TRBV7-2 to TRBJ1-2; D perhaps matches TRBD1 (6 bases). This CDR3 comprises 16 residues. The germline CDR1 and CDR2 sequences are SGHTA and FQGNSA. Trimming cost V 5 bases and J 2 bases, with 18 bases left between them.